Below are 5 T cell receptor beta chains sequenced from a single sample in a study of T cells in Graves' hyperthyroidism and ophthalmopathy. From RNA transcripts, TCR beta CDR3 regions were amplified. First-round RT-PCR targeting the TCR CDR3 was performed with the HTBI primer set. TCRdb reprocessed the multiplex PCR reads with MiXCR, giving one entry per CDR3 protein. The sample lists around 700,000 distinct CDR3 sequences; about 19% were seen once. Sample: blood. The receptors derive from a woman aged 50 to 60 with Graves' hyperthyroidism that later progressed to Graves' ophthalmopathy.

This clonotype was seen ten or more times. The rearrangement links TRBV12-3 or TRBV12-4 to TRBJ1-5; D not resolved. Trimming shortened V by 2 bases and J by 5 bases, and 10 bases separated the two germline ends. The CDR3 runs 14 residues. CDR3 bases: TGTGCCAGCAGTTTAACCCTGGGTTATCAGCCCCAGCATTTT. This translates into CASSLTLGYQPQHF.

The rearrangement uses TRBV6-2 or TRBV6-3 and TRBJ2-1; D is ambiguous. The length of the CDR3 is 17 residues. The germline gives CDR1 MNHEY, CDR2 SVGEGT. V lost 0 bases, J lost 0 bases, and 12 bases lay in between. CDR3 coding DNA: TGTGCCAGCAGTTACTCGCTTAGGAGAAGCTCCTACAATGAGCAGTTCTTC. Translating gives CASSYSLRRSSYNEQFF.

This clonotype was counted ten times or more. The chain employs TRBV5-1 and TRBJ1-2; D uncertain. V was clipped by 4 bases and J by 9 bases, with 13 bases between them. The germline V gene has CDR1 SGHRS and CDR2 YFSETQ. CDR3 length: 12 amino acids. DNA of the CDR3: TGCGCCAGCAGCCCGGACGCCAAGAGCTACACCTTC. Its protein is CASSPDAKSYTF.

The chain carries TRBV20-1 and TRBJ2-2; TRBD2 is a possible D gene (5 bases). The CDR3 runs to 13 residues. Germline assignment: CDR1 DFQATT and CDR2 SNEGSKA (reference sequence). With 4 bases removed from V and 1 base from J, the gap between germline ends came to 7 bases. CDR3 residues: CSAKDWNTGELFF. CDR3 in DNA: TGCAGTGCTAAGGACTGGAACACCGGGGAGCTGTTTTTT.

In this sample, this clonotype turned up a few times. The chain links TRBV4-1 to TRBJ1-4; 7 bases are shared with TRBD1. Looked up from germline, CDR1 is MGHRA and CDR2 is YSYEKL. CDR3 length: 17 amino acids. The V gene end was trimmed by 6 bases and the J gene end by 0 bases; junction bases not matched to a gene: 10. Here the CDR3 DNA reads TGCGCCAGCAGGCGGTCTCGACAGGGAGCAACTAATGAAAAACTGTTTTTT. Protein sequence: CASRRSRQGATNEKLFF.